This entry concerns a single T cell receptor beta chain. This clone's antigen is unknown. Per-nucleotide qualities are absent, and no much larger clonotype sits a single base away. The germline V gene sets CDR1 to SNHLY and CDR2 to FYNNEI. The junction carries 12 bases between V and J, which are trimmed by 4 bases and 0 bases respectively. Its CDR3 holds 15 amino acids, cysteine through phenylalanine. This entry keeps only the CDR3 DNA: 45 bases, framed from base 1. This specimen belongs to a study of cytomegalovirus exposure and HLA in healthy donors (dated by TCRdb to the late 2010s). Study-wide context: According to a later analysis, one platform produced both the 100 to 150 validation repertoires and the 720 or so repertoires of the first cohort. In addition to the first cohort of 500 to 850 subjects, a separate validation cohort of 100 to 150 different subjects was used. To predict cytomegalovirus infection status, the study combined high-throughput TCR immunosequencing, statistical association of individual TCRs with disease status, and machine learning. The study aimed to test whether signatures of past pathogen exposure could be identified by cataloging public T cell receptors.

The method was the immunoSEQ multiplex PCR assay. In the paper's pipeline: A statistical classification framework was developed to diagnose cytomegalovirus status using the catalog of TCR beta chain sequences. TCRdb holds this immuneACCESS table with in-frame rearrangements only. Some clones are missing; in checked studies, unresolved V genes explain under half, and the rest has no known cause. V, J and clone size reflect that table, while D and trimming were determined from the DNA. This sample lists about 160,000 clones; approximately 89% were detected once. The top ten hold approximately 10% of the sample. The donors belonged to the validation cohort of approximately 130 subjects, which was separate from the approximately 610-subject first cohort. Study-wide findings and limitations: It was suggested by the authors that the approach could potentially be generalized to other disease states and immunological phenotypes. Most TCR sequences were observed very rarely across donors, whereas some public TCRs were present in many individuals. Subsequent analysis determined that TCRs grouped into clusters in the first cohort also showed a tendency toward co-occurrence across the 120 validation repertoires, and approximately 93% of cluster scores exceeded 0. All 120 or so repertoires were used to score co-occurrence in the validation cohort in a later analysis, because that analysis had no HLA typing for the cohort. A few of the identified cytomegalovirus-associated TCR beta chains were confirmed in vitro to be specific for cytomegalovirus antigens. In both the original and validation cohorts, the classifier was reported to diagnose cytomegalovirus status with high specificity and sensitivity. A total of 150 or so TCR beta chains were listed by the study as associated with cytomegalovirus.

The sequence derives from a woman between 18 and 29 years old in good health and CMV-seropositive. This sequence uses TRBV2 and TRBJ1-2; no D gene is confidently identified. Sequencing was done on a sample of PBMCs. The base sequence is TGTGCCAGCAGTGGAAGGCGGATGACTAACTATGGCTACACCTTC. Its product reads: CASSGRRMTNYGYTF.